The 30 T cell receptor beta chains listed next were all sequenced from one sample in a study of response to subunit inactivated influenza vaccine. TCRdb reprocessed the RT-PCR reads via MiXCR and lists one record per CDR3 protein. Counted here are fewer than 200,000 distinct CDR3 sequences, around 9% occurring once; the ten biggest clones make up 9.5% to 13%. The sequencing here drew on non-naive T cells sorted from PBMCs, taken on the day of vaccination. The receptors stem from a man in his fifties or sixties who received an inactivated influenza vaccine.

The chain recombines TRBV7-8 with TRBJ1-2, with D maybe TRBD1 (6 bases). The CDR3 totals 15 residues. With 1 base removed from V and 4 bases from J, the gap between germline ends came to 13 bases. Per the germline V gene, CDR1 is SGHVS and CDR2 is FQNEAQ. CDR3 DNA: TGTGCCAGCAGCTTAGACTCAGGGGTGGCCTATGGCTACACCTTC. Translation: CASSLDSGVAYGYTF.

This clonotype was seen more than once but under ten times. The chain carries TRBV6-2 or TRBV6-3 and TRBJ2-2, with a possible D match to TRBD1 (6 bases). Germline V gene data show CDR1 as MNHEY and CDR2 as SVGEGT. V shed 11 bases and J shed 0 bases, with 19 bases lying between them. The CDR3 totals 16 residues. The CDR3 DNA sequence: TGTGCCGTCCCCGGACCGGGACAATCGAACACCGGGGAGCTGTTTTTT. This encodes CAVPGPGQSNTGELFF.

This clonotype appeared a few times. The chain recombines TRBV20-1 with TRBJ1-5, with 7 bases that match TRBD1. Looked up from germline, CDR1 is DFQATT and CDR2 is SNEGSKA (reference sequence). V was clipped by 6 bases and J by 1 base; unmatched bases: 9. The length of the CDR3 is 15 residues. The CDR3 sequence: CSALLQGRSNQPQHF. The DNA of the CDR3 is TGCAGTGCCCTATTACAGGGGCGAAGCAATCAGCCCCAGCATTTT.

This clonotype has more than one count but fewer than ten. Written as DNA, the CDR3 is TGTGCCAGCAGCTTAACCAGCGGGAGGCAAGAGACCCAGTACTTC. Protein sequence: CASSLTSGRQETQYF. The chain carries TRBV11-1 and TRBJ2-5; the match to TRBD2 covers 9 bases. The CDR3 consists of 15 residues. V dropped 2 bases and J dropped 2; count of bases not matched to a gene: 3. The germline CDR1 and CDR2 sequences are SGHAT and FQDESV (reference sequence).

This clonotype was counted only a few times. The CDR3 DNA follows: TGTGCCAGCAGCGCCAATCGAGTTGGGGGGGCCTTCGGCAAAAACATTCAGTACTTC. It encodes CASSANRVGGAFGKNIQYF. J is TRBJ2-4 and V is TRBV5-4, with D possibly matching TRBD2 (7 bases). Germline V lookup: CDR1 SGHNT, CDR2 YYREEE (reference sequence). This CDR3 is built from 19 residues. V was shortened by 4 bases and J by 3 bases, with 26 bases between the two germline ends.

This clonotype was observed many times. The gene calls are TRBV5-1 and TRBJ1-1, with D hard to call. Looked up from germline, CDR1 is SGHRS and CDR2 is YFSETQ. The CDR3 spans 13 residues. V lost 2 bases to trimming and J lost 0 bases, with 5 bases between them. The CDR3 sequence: CASSLTMNTEAFF. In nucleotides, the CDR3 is TGCGCCAGCAGCTTAACCATGAACACTGAAGCTTTCTTT. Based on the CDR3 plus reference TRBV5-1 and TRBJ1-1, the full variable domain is KAGVTQTPRYLIKTRGQQVTLSCSPISGHRSVSWYQQTPGQGLQFLFEYFSETQRNKGNFPGRFSGRQFSNSRSEMNVSTLELGDSALYLCASSLTMNTEAFFGQGTRLTVV.

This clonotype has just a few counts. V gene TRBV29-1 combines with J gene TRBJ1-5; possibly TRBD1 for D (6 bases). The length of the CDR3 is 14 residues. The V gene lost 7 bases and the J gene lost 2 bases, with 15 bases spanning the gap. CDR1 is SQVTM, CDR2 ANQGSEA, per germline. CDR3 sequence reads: CSARTGMGNQPQHF. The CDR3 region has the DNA TGCAGCGCTCGCACAGGGATGGGCAATCAGCCCCAGCATTTT.

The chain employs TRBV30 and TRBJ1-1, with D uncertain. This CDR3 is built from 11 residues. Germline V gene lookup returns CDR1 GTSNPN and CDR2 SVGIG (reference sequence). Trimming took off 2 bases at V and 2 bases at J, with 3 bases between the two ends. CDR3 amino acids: CAWSLNTEAFF. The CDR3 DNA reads TGTGCCTGGAGTTTAAACACTGAAGCTTTCTTT.

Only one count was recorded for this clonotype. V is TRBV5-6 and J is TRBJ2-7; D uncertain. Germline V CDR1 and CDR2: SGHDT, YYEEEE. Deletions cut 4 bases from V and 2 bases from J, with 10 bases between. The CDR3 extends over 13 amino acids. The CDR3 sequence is CASSTDTTYEQYF. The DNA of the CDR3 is TGTGCCAGCAGCACAGACACGACCTACGAGCAGTACTTC.

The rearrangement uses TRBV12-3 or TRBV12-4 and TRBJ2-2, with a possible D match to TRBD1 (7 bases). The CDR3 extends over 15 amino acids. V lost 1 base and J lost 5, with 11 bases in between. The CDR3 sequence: CASSLVPGGTGELFF. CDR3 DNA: TGTGCCAGCAGTTTAGTTCCAGGGGGGACCGGGGAGCTGTTTTTT.

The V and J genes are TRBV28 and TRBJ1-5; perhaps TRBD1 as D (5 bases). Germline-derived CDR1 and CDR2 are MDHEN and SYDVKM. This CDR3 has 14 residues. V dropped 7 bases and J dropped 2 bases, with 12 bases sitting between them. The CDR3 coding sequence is TGTGCCAGCACAGGGCCGGTCGGCAATCAGCCCCAGCATTTT. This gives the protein CASTGPVGNQPQHF.

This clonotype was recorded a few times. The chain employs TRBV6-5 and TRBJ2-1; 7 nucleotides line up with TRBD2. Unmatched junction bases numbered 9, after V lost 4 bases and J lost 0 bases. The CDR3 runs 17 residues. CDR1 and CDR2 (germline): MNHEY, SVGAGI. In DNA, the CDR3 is TGTGCCAGCAGTTCGACGACTAGCCCTAGCTCCTACAATGAGCAGTTCTTC. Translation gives CASSSTTSPSSYNEQFF.

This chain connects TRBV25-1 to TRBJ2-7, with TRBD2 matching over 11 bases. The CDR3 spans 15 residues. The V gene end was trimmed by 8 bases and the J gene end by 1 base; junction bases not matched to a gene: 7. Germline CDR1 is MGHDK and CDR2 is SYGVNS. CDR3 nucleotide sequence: TGTGCCAGCGGACCAACTAGCGGGAGTTCCTACGAGCAGTACTTC. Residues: CASGPTSGSSYEQYF.

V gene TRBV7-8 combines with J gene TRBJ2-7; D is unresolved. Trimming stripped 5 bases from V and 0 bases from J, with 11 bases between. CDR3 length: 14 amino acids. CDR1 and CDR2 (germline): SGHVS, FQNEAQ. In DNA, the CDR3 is TGTGCCAGCAGCAAAAGCCTGGGCTCCTACGAGCAGTACTTC. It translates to CASSKSLGSYEQYF. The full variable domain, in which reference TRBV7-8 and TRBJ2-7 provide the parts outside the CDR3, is GAGVSQSPRYKVAKRGQDVALRCDPISGHVSLFWYQQALGQGPEFLTYFQNEAQLDKSGLPSDRFFAERPEGSVSTLKIQRTQQEDSAVYLCASSKSLGSYEQYFGPGTRLTVT.

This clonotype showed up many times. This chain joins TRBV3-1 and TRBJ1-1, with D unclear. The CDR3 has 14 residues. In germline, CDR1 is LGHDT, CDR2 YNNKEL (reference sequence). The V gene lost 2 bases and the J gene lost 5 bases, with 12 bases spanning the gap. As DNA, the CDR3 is TGTGCCAGCAGCCAATCCTCGGGGAGGACTGAAGCTTTCTTT. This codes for CASSQSSGRTEAFF.

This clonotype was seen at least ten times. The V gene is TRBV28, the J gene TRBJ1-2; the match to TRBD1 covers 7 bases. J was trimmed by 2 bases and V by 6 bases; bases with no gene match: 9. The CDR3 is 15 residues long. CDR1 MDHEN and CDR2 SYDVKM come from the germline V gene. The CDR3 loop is CASSGGGRVNYGYTF. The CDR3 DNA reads TGTGCCAGCAGCGGAGGGGGCAGGGTGAACTATGGCTACACCTTC.

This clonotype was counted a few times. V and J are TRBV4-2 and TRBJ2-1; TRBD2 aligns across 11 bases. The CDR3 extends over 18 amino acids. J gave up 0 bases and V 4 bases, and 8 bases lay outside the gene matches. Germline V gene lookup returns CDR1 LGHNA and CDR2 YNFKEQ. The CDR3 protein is CASSRAGTSGYSYNEQFF. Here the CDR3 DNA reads TGTGCCAGCAGCCGCGCCGGGACTAGCGGATACTCCTACAATGAGCAGTTCTTC.

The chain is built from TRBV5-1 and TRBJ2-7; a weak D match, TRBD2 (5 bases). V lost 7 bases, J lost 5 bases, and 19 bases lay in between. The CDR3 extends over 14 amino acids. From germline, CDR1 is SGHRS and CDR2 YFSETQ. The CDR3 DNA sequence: TGCGCCAGCCGGAGGCAGGCGGAAGTTCACGAGCAGTACTTC. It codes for CASRRQAEVHEQYF.

This CDR3 reads CASSTGTSGFGEQFF. The CDR3 bases are TGTGCCAGCAGTACCGGGACTAGCGGGTTTGGTGAGCAGTTCTTC. The chain combines TRBV6-2 or TRBV6-3 with TRBJ2-1; 12 positions match TRBD2. In germline, CDR1 is MNHEY, CDR2 SVGEGT. The CDR3 sequence is 15 residues long. The J segment lost 9 bases and the V segment lost 5 bases, leaving 8 bases of the junction unmatched.

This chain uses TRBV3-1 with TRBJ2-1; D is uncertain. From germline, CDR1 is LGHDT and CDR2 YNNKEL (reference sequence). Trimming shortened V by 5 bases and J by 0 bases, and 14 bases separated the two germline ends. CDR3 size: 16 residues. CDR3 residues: CASSAKGNPSYNEQFF. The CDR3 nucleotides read TGTGCCAGCAGCGCGAAGGGCAACCCCTCCTACAATGAGCAGTTCTTC.

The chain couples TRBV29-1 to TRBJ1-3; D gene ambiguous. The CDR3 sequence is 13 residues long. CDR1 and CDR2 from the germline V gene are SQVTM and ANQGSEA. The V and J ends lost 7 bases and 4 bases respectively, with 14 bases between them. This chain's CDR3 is CSACVSLGNTIYF. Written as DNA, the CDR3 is TGCAGCGCTTGTGTCTCATTAGGAAACACCATATATTTT.

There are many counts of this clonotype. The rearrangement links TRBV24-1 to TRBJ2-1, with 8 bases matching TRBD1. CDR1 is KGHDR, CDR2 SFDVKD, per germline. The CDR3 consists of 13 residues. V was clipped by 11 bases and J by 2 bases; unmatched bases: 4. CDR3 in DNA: TGTGCCATTGGACAGGGCACCTACAATGAGCAGTTCTTC. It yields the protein CAIGQGTYNEQFF.

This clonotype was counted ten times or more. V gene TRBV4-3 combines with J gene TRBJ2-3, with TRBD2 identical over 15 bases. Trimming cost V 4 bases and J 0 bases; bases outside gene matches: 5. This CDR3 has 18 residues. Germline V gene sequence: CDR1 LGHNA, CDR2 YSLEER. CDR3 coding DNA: TGCGCCAGCAGCCTGGGACTAGCGGGGGGCCCTAGCACAGATACGCAGTATTTT. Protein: CASSLGLAGGPSTDTQYF.

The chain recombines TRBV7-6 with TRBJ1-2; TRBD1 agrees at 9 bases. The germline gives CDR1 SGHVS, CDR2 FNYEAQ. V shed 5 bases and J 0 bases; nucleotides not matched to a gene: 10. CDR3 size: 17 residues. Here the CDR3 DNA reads TGTGCCAGCAGCAATCCGACAGGGGGTAGAGCTAACTATGGCTACACCTTC. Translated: CASSNPTGGRANYGYTF.

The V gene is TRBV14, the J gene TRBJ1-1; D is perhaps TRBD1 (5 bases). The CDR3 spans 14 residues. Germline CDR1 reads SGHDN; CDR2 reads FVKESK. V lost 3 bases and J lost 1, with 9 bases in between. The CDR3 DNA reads TGTGCCAGCAGCCACCAGGGCTGGAACACTGAAGCTTTCTTT. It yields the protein CASSHQGWNTEAFF.

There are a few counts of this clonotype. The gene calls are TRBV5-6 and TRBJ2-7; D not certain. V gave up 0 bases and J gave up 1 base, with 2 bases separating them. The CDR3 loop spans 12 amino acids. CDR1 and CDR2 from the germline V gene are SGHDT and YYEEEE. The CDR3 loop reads CASSLASYEQYF. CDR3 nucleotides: TGTGCCAGCAGCTTGGCATCCTACGAGCAGTACTTC.

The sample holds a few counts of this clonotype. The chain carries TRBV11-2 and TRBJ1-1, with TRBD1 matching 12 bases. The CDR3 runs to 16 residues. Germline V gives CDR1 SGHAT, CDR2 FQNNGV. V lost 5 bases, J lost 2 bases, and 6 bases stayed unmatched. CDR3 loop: CASSASGTGGNTEAFF. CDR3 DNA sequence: TGTGCCAGCAGCGCATCCGGGACAGGGGGCAACACTGAAGCTTTCTTT.

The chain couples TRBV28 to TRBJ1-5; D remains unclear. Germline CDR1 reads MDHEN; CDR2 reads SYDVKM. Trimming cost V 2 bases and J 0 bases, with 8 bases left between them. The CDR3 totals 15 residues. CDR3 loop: CASSLGGLSNQPQHF. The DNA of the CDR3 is TGTGCCAGCAGTTTAGGTGGGCTTAGCAATCAGCCCCAGCATTTT. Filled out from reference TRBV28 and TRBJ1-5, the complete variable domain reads DVKVTQSSRYLVKRTGEKVFLECVQDMDHENMFWYRQDPGLGLRLIYFSYDVKMKEKGDIPEGYSVSREKKERFSLILESASTNQTSMYLCASSLGGLSNQPQHFGDGTRLSIL.

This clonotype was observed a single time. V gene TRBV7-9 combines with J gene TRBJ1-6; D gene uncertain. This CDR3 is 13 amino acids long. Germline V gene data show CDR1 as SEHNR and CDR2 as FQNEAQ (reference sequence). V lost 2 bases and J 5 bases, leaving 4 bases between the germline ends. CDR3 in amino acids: CASSLFDNSPLHF. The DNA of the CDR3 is TGTGCCAGCAGCTTATTCGATAATTCACCCCTCCACTTT.

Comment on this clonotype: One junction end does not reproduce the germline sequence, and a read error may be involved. CDR3 in amino acids: CASSPRGAGPEVF. As DNA, the CDR3 is TGTGCCAGCAGCCCCCGGGGGGCGGGACCAGAAGTCTTC. V is TRBV7-9 and J is TRBJ2-7; weak D call: TRBD2 (7 bases). CDR3 length: 13 amino acids. Germline lookup yields CDR1 SEHNR and CDR2 FQNEAQ (reference sequence).